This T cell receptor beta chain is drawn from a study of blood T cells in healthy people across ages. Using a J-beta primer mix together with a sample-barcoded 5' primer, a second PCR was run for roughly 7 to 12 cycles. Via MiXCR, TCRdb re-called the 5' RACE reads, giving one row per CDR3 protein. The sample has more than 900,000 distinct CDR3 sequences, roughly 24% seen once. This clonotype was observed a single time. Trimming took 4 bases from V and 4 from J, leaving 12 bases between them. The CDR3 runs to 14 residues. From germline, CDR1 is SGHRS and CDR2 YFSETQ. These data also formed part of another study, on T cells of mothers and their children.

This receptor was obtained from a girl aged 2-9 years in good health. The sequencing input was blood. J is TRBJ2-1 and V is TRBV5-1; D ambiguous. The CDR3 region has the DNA TGCGCCAGCAGCCTCGGACCTGTTTACAATGAGCAGTTCTTC. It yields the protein CASSLGPVYNEQFF.